The sequence of this T cell receptor beta chain was determined in a study of Graves' ophthalmopathy and Graves' hyperthyroidism. Investigators amplified TCR beta CDR3 regions from RNA transcripts. Second-round multiplex PCR followed a first-round RT-PCR using HTBI primers. TCRdb reprocessed the multiplex PCR reads via MiXCR and lists one record per CDR3 protein. The sample has 40,000 to 50,000 distinct CDR3 sequences; 50% are singletons. Study findings and constraints: The model forecast ophthalmopathy progression, reaching around 70% sensitivity and approximately 79% specificity. In blood, most expanded thyroid clonotypes above 0.001 frequency were also detected. Sensitivity reached approximately 88% and specificity approximately 81% for a 13-signature model separating ophthalmopathy from stable hyperthyroidism.

The CDR3 length is 15 residues. The V and J ends lost 4 bases and 8 bases, in that order; junction bases with no gene match: 6. CDR1 is LNHDA and CDR2 is SQIVND in the germline V gene (reference sequence). For this clonotype: Its target is not known.

This TCR came from an adult man with Graves' ophthalmopathy. The V call is TRBV19, the J call TRBJ2-1, with 12 bases fitting TRBD1. The material sequenced was peripheral blood. For the CDR3, the DNA is TGTGCCAGTAGTAACCGGGACAGGGGGCGTGATGAGCAGTTCTTC. The encoded protein is CASSNRDRGRDEQFF.